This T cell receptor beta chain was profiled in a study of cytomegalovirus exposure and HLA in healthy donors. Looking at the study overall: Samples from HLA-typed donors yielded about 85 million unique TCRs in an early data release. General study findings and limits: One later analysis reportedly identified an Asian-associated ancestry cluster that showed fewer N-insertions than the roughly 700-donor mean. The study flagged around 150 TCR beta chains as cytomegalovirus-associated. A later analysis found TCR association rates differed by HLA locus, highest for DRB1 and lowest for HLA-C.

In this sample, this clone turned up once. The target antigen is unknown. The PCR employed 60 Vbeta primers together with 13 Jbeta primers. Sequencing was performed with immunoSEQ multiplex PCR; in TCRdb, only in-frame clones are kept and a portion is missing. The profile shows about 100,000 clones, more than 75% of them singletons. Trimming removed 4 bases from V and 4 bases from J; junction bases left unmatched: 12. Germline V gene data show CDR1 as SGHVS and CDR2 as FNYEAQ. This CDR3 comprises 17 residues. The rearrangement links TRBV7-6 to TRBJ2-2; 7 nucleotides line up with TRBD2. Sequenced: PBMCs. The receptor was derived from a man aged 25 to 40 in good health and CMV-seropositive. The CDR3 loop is CASSSVLAGVATGELFF. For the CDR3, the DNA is TGTGCCAGCAGCTCGGTGCTTGCGGGGGTAGCCACCGGGGAGCTGTTTTTT.